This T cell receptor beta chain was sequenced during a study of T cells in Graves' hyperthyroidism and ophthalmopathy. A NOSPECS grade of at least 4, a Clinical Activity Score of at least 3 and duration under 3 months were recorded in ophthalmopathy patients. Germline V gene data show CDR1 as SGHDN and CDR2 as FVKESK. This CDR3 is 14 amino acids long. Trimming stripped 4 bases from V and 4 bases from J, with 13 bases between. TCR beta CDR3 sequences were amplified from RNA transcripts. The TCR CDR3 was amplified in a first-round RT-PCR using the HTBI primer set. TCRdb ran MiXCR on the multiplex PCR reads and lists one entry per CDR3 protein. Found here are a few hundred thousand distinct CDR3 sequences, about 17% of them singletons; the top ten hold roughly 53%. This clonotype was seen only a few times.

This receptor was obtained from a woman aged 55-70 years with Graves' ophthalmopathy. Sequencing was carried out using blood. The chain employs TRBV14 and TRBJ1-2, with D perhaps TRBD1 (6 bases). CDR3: CASSRGQRTYGYTF. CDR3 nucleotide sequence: TGTGCCAGCAGCCGCGGACAGAGGACCTATGGCTACACCTTC.